The 2 T cell receptor beta chains reported below all come from one sample, sequenced in a study of OX40 agonist ivuxolimab in advanced cancers. Generated by immunoSEQ multiplex PCR, the TCRdb table keeps only in-frame clones and is missing some. This table holds about 80,000 clones, over 80% found once. Sequenced here: CD4+ or CD8+ T cells sorted from blood, sampled in a trial of the OX40 agonist ivuxolimab. Receptor source: an adult with an advanced solid tumor such as melanoma, head and neck, liver or kidney cancer.

In DNA form, the CDR3 reads TGTGCCAGCAGTGAAGCGGGACTAGCGGGGGGCTGGGAGACCCAGTACTTC. Protein: CASSEAGLAGGWETQYF. This chain uses TRBV2 with TRBJ2-5; 15 nucleotides match TRBD2. The CDR3 is made up of 17 amino acids. The trim removed 0 bases at V and 5 bases at J, leaving 4 bases unmatched. Germline V gene sequence: CDR1 SNHLY, CDR2 FYNNEI.

This clone appeared a single time. The gene calls are TRBV6-1 and TRBJ2-7; TRBD1 aligns across 8 bases. The CDR3 has 15 residues. The trim removed 7 bases at V and 1 base at J, leaving 9 bases unmatched. Per germline, CDR1 MNHNS and CDR2 SASEGT. CDR3 bases: TGTGCCAGCAACGAACAGGGGGGTGGGTCCTACGAGCAGTACTTC. Translated, it gives CASNEQGGGSYEQYF.